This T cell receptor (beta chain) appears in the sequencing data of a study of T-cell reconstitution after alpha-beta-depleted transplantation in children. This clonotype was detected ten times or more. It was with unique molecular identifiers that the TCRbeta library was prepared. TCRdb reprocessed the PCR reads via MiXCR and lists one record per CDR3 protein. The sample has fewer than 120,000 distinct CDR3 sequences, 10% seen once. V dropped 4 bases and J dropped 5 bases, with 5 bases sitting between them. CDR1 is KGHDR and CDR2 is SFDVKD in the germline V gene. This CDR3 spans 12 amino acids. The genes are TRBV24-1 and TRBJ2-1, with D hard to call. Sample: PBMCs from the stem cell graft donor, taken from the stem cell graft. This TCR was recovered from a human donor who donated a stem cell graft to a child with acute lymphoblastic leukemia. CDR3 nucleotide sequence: TGTGCCACCAGTGAGGCTAACAATGAGCAGTTCTTC. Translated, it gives CATSEANNEQFF.